The source of this T cell receptor beta chain is a study of blood T cell repertoires in COVID-19. Overall study: T cells, B-cell-depleted T cells, or PBMCs provided the cDNA or gDNA that served as material.

Measured with immunoSEQ multiplex PCR; TCRdb has only the in-frame clones, and not every one. Of 250,000 to 300,000 clones listed, roughly 89% were seen once; the top ten hold 1.7%. Clinical histories supplied by participants themselves formed the basis of cohort assignment. Donors in Cohort 3 who had recovered were those with two negative PCRs, healthcare professional clearance, or resolution of their symptoms. CDR1 is GTSNPN and CDR2 is SVGIG in the germline V gene (reference sequence). Deletions cut 4 bases from V and 0 bases from J, with 15 bases between. This CDR3 has 15 residues. The sequenced sample was PBMCs or T cells enriched from blood (not recorded which). This clonotype originated in a woman in her 40s who had recovered from COVID-19. The rearrangement links TRBV30 to TRBJ1-2; unclear D gene. Written as DNA, the CDR3 is TGTGCCTGGAACCTGCCTCTGGGCGCTAACTATGGCTACACCTTC. Its translation is CAWNLPLGANYGYTF.